Reported below is one TCR beta chain. This clonotype was found a few times. Its antigen specificity is not known. Base qualities were left out, and no much larger clone turns up one base away. In light of the paper, this sample's time point label describes: sample taken at primary tumor resection. The donors were 60 to 80 patients from the lung TRACERx cohort who had early-stage, untreated non-small cell lung cancer. For TCR sequencing, whole RNA was extracted from tumor and nontumor lung tissue, or from cryopreserved PBMC samples, and no cell sorting was done. Only patients for whom sufficient RNA was available from at least two tumor regions were selected for TCR sequencing. Before selection, tumor and adjacent nontumor lung specimens were reviewed by a lung pathologist. CDR1 is given as SQVTM and CDR2 as ANQGSEA, both from the germline V gene. Reading from cysteine to phenylalanine, the CDR3 counts 13 amino acids. This entry keeps only the CDR3 DNA: 39 bases, framed from base 1. V is cut by 7 bases and J by 4 bases, and the space between the germline ends is 16 bases.

This specimen comes from a study of spatial heterogeneity in lung cancer (dated by TCRdb to about 2019). For the study in its entirety: Beta-chain transcripts were consistently detected in greater numbers than alpha-chain transcripts, which likely reflected higher beta-chain transcript abundance. In the raw uncorrected reads, each unique combination of TCR and UMI appeared more than ten times on average. TCR alpha and beta repertoires were quantitatively compared across multiple tumor regions, matched nontumor lung and blood in non-small cell lung cancer. In tumor regions, TCR transcript counts showed a strong correlation with a T cell transcriptional module score from matched bulk RNA-seq. TCR repertoire features were related to nonsynonymous mutation counts determined by whole-exome sequencing of tumor tissue. Both alpha and beta chains were TCR-sequenced in about 240 tumor regions, about 64 matched nontumor lung samples and over 55 PBMC samples obtained at surgery. Study-wide findings and limitations: The tumor nonsynonymous mutation count correlated with the number of expanded alpha and beta TCRs within the tumor. TCR-seq coverage of tumor T cells was estimated at only around 6.7% for alpha chains and around 13% for beta chains. Confirming at a functional level the hypothesis that regional TCRs recognize regional mutations was considered to require additional single-cell paired TCR alpha and beta sequencing. Counts of ubiquitous and regional expanded TCRs were found to correlate with counts of ubiquitous and regional nonsynonymous mutations, respectively.

Library prep was done by 5' RACE. The listed sequencing device is NextSeq 500. The TCR library protocol attached a unique molecular identifier to each TCR cDNA molecule to allow correction of PCR and sequencing errors. Under the source paper's analysis protocol: Decombinator tools were used for TCR identification, UMI-based error correction and CDR3 extraction. Expanded TCRs were defined as those above a frequency of 2 per 1,000, corresponding to the top 1% of the tumor frequency distribution. Expanded tumor TCRs statistically deemed absent (corrected P<0.05) from at least one tumor region were classed as regional, and all other expanded tumor TCRs were classed as ubiquitous. Renyi diversity was calculated using the R vegan package after each repertoire was subsampled 100 times to 5,000 TCRs. CDR3 similarity networks were built from amino acid triplet string-kernel similarity, with CDR3s being connected when pairwise similarity was above 0.82. TCRdb itself trimmed the public reads at Q25 with fastp, ran MiXCR and retained productive beta chains. Under each unique CDR3 protein, matching rows form one entry showing the most common genes and DNA. TCRdb, not the authors, supplied the V and J calls. In all, the sample holds 4,200 or so distinct CDR3 sequences, and roughly 8.5% of those were seen once. Of the sample, over 7% falls within the top ten clones.

The sequences come from lung tumor tissue, collected at surgery. This TCR came from a male donor with early-stage non-small cell lung cancer. This sequence uses TRBV29-1 and TRBJ1-2, and the D gene may be TRBD1, 6 bases matching. CDR3 reads: CSAAGGAGYGYTF. The nucleotide sequence reads as follows: TGCAGCGCTGCCGGGGGCGCGGGCTATGGCTACACCTTC.